These 6 T cell receptor beta chains share one sample of origin, sequenced in a study of T cells in women clearing cervical HPV infection. Profiled with immunoSEQ multiplex PCR; TCRdb holds only in-frame clones, not every one. Its table lists 20,000 to 30,000 clones. The sequenced material came from blood buffy coat. These receptors originate from a woman aged 18-69 years with a cervical HPV16 infection that either progressed to CIN3+ or cleared (not recorded which).

On this clone itself: Read coverage stops 3 residues before the CDR3 terminus; the germline J gene supplies the remainder. The V gene is TRBV2, the J gene TRBJ2-3; D is unclear. The CDR3 totals 15 residues. Germline CDR1 reads SNHLY; CDR2 reads FYNNEI. The CDR3 here is CASSDDGYSNQPQYF. The DNA read from the CDR3 is TGTGCCAGCAGTGACGACGGTTATAGCAATCAGCCG.

About this clone: The read is 3 residues too short to cover the CDR3 end, so that end is filled in from the germline J gene. This chain links TRBV4-1 with TRBJ2-7; a weak D match, TRBD1 (6 bases). In germline, CDR1 is MGHRA, CDR2 YSYEKL. Deletions cut 0 bases from V and 1 base from J, with 16 bases between. The CDR3 extends over 17 amino acids. The sequenced CDR3 bases are TGCGCCAGCAGCCAAGATGAAGGGCCAGGGGCATCCTACGAG. It translates to CASSQDEGPGASYE. The whole CDR3 reads CASSQDEGPGASYEQYF.

Remarks on this clone: The read comes to an end 3 residues before the CDR3 does, leaving the germline J gene to fill in the end. The V and J genes are TRBV7-9 and TRBJ2-5, with D possibly being TRBD1 (6 bases). Germline V gene sequence: CDR1 SEHNR, CDR2 FQNEAQ (reference sequence). The CDR3 length is 14 residues. Trimming left V 3 bases short and J 5 bases short, with 13 bases between. The CDR3 bases that were read are TGTGCCAGCAGCTTCACGAGGGGGTCGGAGACC. This gives the protein CASSFTRGSET. The CDR3 in full is CASSFTRGSETQYF.

Partial CDR3 DNA: TGCAGCGTTGCGGACAGGGGGAATAGCAATCAGCCC. Translating gives CSVADRGNSNQP. Given in full, the CDR3 is CSVADRGNSNQPQHF. The rearrangement links TRBV29-1 to TRBJ1-5; 10 bases match TRBD1. The DNA ends 3 residues before the CDR3 does, and the rest of the CDR3 is filled in from the germline J gene. There are 15 residues in the CDR3. Germline V lookup: CDR1 SQVTM, CDR2 ANQGSEA. V lost 4 bases, J lost 0 bases, and 3 bases stayed unmatched.

Note on this clone: The read comes to an end 3 residues before the CDR3 does, leaving the germline J gene to fill in the end. The J gene is TRBJ2-7, the V gene TRBV5-1, with a weak D call TRBD1 (6 bases). In germline, CDR1 is SGHRS, CDR2 YFSETQ. The V end lost 3 bases, the J end lost 2 bases, and 12 bases lay between the germline ends. This CDR3 has 14 residues. The sequenced CDR3 bases are TGCGCCAGCAGCTCCGGGACACAAACCTACGAG. Amino acids: CASSSGTQTYE. The entire CDR3 protein is CASSSGTQTYEQYF.

In regard to this clone: The sequence runs out 3 residues before the end of the CDR3; the remainder is reconstructed from the germline J gene. The V call is TRBV5-6, the J call TRBJ1-3, with 8 bases fitting TRBD1. Germline loops: CDR1 SGHDT, CDR2 YYEEEE. V was pared by 4 bases and J by 4 bases, with 4 bases of the junction left unmatched. The CDR3 contains 14 residues. Here the CDR3 reads CASSETGAGNTIYF. The CDR3 DNA, read in part, is TGTGCCAGCAGCGAGACAGGGGCGGGAAACACC.